The clone carrying this T cell receptor (beta chain) was picked up a small number of times. CDR3 size: 13 residues. The germline V gene has CDR1 SNHLY and CDR2 FYNNEI. The J segment lost 3 bases and the V segment lost 8 bases, leaving 6 bases of the junction unmatched. Generated by immunoSEQ multiplex PCR, the TCRdb table keeps only in-frame clones and is missing some. The repertoire includes about 160,000 clones, 81% of them detected once, and roughly 2% sits in the top ten. The sample belongs to a study of cytotoxic CD8 clonotypes in ibrutinib-treated CLL. The TCR was taken from a human donor with chronic lymphocytic leukemia. The chain carries TRBV2 and TRBJ1-1; TRBD1 agrees at 7 bases. The sample here was PBMCs, taken after 12 months of ibrutinib treatment. As DNA, the CDR3 is TGTGCCAGCTTCCGAACAGGGGACACTGAAGCTTTCTTT. This sequence encodes CASFRTGDTEAFF.